Following are 31 T cell receptor beta chains from one sample sequenced in a study of blood T cells in healthy people across ages. Then a second PCR, running roughly 7 to 11 cycles, was carried out with a sample-barcoded 5' primer and a J-beta primer mix. TCRdb analysed the 5' RACE reads with MiXCR anew, one entry per CDR3 protein. The sample contains about 640,000 distinct CDR3 sequences, 25% to 35% of which appear only once. The sequenced material came from blood. These receptors came from a woman over 75 in good health.

This clonotype was observed many times. The chain employs TRBV5-1 and TRBJ1-2; no firm D call. This CDR3 contains 14 residues. Trimming removed 3 bases from V and 6 bases from J, with 15 bases in between. CDR1 is SGHRS, CDR2 YFSETQ, per germline. Here the CDR3 reads CASSSGTGSDGYTF. In DNA, the CDR3 is TGCGCCAGCAGCTCAGGAACGGGTTCGGATGGCTACACCTTC.

V and J are TRBV7-9 and TRBJ2-2; D not resolved. This CDR3 has 15 amino acids. V was cut by 2 bases and J by 1 base, with 8 bases left in between. Germline V gives CDR1 SEHNR, CDR2 FQNEAQ (reference sequence). Written as DNA, the CDR3 is TGTGCCAGCAGCTTATTGACGGGGAACACCGGGGAGCTGTTTTTT. It codes for CASSLLTGNTGELFF. The full variable domain, its missing parts supplied by reference TRBV7-9 and TRBJ2-2, is DTGVSQNPRHKITKRGQNVTFRCDPISEHNRLYWYRQTLGQGPEFLTYFQNEAQLEKSRLLSDRFSAERPKGSFSTLEIQRTEQGDSAMYLCASSLLTGNTGELFFGEGSRLTVL.

This clonotype was recorded many times. The chain is built from TRBV12-3 or TRBV12-4 and TRBJ1-6; TRBD1 matches 9 bases. After removal of 5 bases from V and 9 bases from J, the junction contained 8 bases not matched to a gene. The CDR3 extends over 15 amino acids. The CDR3 sequence: CASSPGTGRSSPLHF. The CDR3 DNA reads as TGTGCCAGCAGTCCTGGGACAGGGAGGAGTTCACCCCTCCACTTT.

Regarding this clonotype: This clone may be a read error of a much larger clone one base away. The rearrangement links TRBV7-9 to TRBJ2-1, with 11 bases that match TRBD1. The DNA end is more similar to TRBJ2-7, so the J call may be wrong. This CDR3 spans 16 amino acids. Looked up from germline, CDR1 is SEHNR and CDR2 is FQNEAQ (reference sequence). DNA of the CDR3: TGTGCCAGCAGTCCCGGGACAGGGGGGACCTACAATGAGCAGTACTTC. Its protein is CASSPGTGGTYNEQYF.

The chain combines TRBV5-6 with TRBJ2-2, with a weak D call TRBD1 (6 bases). Germline lookup yields CDR1 SGHDT and CDR2 YYEEEE. The CDR3 totals 16 residues. Trimming cost V 0 bases and J 2 bases, with 11 bases left between them. CDR3 protein: CASSLEGTHNTGELFF. The DNA of the CDR3 is TGTGCCAGCAGCTTGGAGGGGACACATAACACCGGGGAGCTGTTTTTT.

This clonotype was found a few times. The chain carries TRBV6-5 and TRBJ1-5; the D gene is possibly TRBD1 (5 bases). Trimming left V 0 bases short and J 6 bases short, with 9 bases between. Germline V lookup: CDR1 MNHEY, CDR2 SVGAGI. There are 14 residues in the CDR3. CDR3 amino acids: CASSYSAGTQPQHF. The CDR3 DNA sequence: TGTGCCAGCAGTTACTCGGCAGGGACTCAGCCCCAGCATTTT.

The rearrangement uses TRBV5-6 and TRBJ2-2, with 7 positions matching TRBD1. The CDR3 sequence is 14 residues long. Looked up from germline, CDR1 is SGHDT and CDR2 is YYEEEE. J gave up 6 bases and V 3 bases, and 5 bases lay outside the gene matches. CDR3 nucleotides: TGTGCCAGCAGCTATACGACAGGGCCCGGGGAGCTGTTTTTT. Translation gives CASSYTTGPGELFF.

This clonotype turned up a few times. The rearrangement links TRBV20-1 to TRBJ2-2; D is possibly TRBD1 (5 bases). This CDR3 has 14 amino acids. Trimming shortened V by 3 bases and J by 2 bases, and 10 bases separated the two germline ends. Germline assignment: CDR1 DFQATT and CDR2 SNEGSKA (reference sequence). The CDR3 spells CSARGLPNTGELFF. The CDR3, as DNA: TGCAGTGCTAGGGGGCTGCCTAACACCGGGGAGCTGTTTTTT.

The rearrangement uses TRBV6-6 and TRBJ2-4; 10 bases line up with TRBD1. The J call is doubtful: the DNA matches TRBJ2-7 better. The CDR3 covers 15 residues. The germline V gene encodes CDR1 MNHNY and CDR2 SVGAGI (reference sequence). For the CDR3, the DNA is TGTGCCAGCAGTTACTCGGGACAGGGGAGCCTCGAGCAGTACTTC. This sequence encodes CASSYSGQGSLEQYF.

This clonotype showed up many times. This sequence joins TRBV28 and TRBJ2-4; either TRBD1 or TRBD2 may supply D (6 bases each). The CDR3 runs to 18 residues. The germline V and J ends were trimmed by 5 bases and 0 bases, with 20 bases remaining between them. CDR1 is MDHEN, CDR2 SYDVKM, per germline. In DNA, the CDR3 is TGTGCCAGCAGTCCCTTCGGTAGGGGGGTGGAAGCCAAAAACATTCAGTACTTC. This codes for CASSPFGRGVEAKNIQYF.

This clonotype was counted at least ten times. The rearrangement links TRBV6-5 to TRBJ2-1, with a weak D call TRBD1 (5 bases). The CDR3 contains 14 residues. Germline CDR1 and CDR2: MNHEY and SVGAGI. V was cut by 5 bases and J by 10 bases, with 18 bases left in between. The CDR3 DNA reads as TGTGCCAGCAGTATAAACCAGGGTGTCGGAGAGCAGTTCTTC. Its protein product is CASSINQGVGEQFF.

V gene TRBV20-1 combines with J gene TRBJ2-3; D call uncertain. Trimming cost V 5 bases and J 5 bases, with 8 bases left between them. Germline V lookup: CDR1 DFQATT, CDR2 SNEGSKA (reference sequence). The CDR3 extends over 11 amino acids. DNA of the CDR3: TGCAGTGCTGGGCAATTAGATACGCAGTATTTT. Translation: CSAGQLDTQYF.

This clonotype occurred many times. This chain uses TRBV4-2 with TRBJ2-1; the match to TRBD2 covers 11 bases. The CDR3 contains 16 residues. The J segment lost 5 bases and the V segment lost 0 bases, leaving 3 bases of the junction unmatched. Germline loops: CDR1 LGHNA, CDR2 YNFKEQ. In nucleotides, the CDR3 is TGTGCCAGCAGCCAAGATTCGGGACTAGCGGACAATGAGCAGTTCTTC. This translates into CASSQDSGLADNEQFF.

The chain carries TRBV20-1 and TRBJ2-6; possibly TRBD2 for D (5 bases). V dropped 3 bases and J dropped 0 bases, with 9 bases sitting between them. CDR1 and CDR2 from the germline V gene are DFQATT and SNEGSKA (reference sequence). The CDR3 is 15 residues long. The DNA of the CDR3 is TGCAGTGCTAGTGGCGGGTTCTCTGGGGCCAACGTCCTGACTTTC. It encodes CSASGGFSGANVLTF.

This clonotype appeared many times. This sequence joins TRBV7-8 and TRBJ2-1; D possibly corresponds to TRBD2 (5 bases). Germline V lookup: CDR1 SGHVS, CDR2 FQNEAQ. V shed 2 bases and J shed 3 bases, with 8 bases lying between them. The CDR3 is 14 residues long. The CDR3 is CASSLTLDYNEQFF. CDR3 bases: TGTGCCAGCAGCTTAACACTAGACTACAATGAGCAGTTCTTC.

This clonotype was counted only a few times. The chain has TRBV6-6 and TRBJ1-4; 8 bases are a match to TRBD1. V shed 6 bases and J 2 bases; nucleotides not matched to a gene: 5. The CDR3 runs 15 residues. Germline V gene lookup returns CDR1 MNHNY and CDR2 SVGAGI (reference sequence). CDR3 DNA: TGTGCCAGCAGAGACAGGGGCGGCACTAATGAAAAACTGTTTTTT. This gives the protein CASRDRGGTNEKLFF.

The table lists this clonotype with a few counts. The CDR3 nucleotides are TGTGCCAGCAGCTTAGACAACCAAGAGACCCAGTACTTC. Its translation: CASSLDNQETQYF. The chain has TRBV2 and TRBJ2-5, with unresolved D. Germline CDR1 SNHLY, CDR2 FYNNEI. The germline V and J ends were trimmed by 6 bases and 0 bases, with 8 bases remaining between them. The CDR3 loop spans 13 amino acids.

This clonotype was observed a few times. CDR3 nucleotide sequence: TGTGCCACCAGCAGAGAGGTCGTGGGGGGGGGGGCGAATGAGCAGTTCTTC. This translates into CATSREVVGGGANEQFF. The chain combines TRBV15 with TRBJ2-1; tentatively, D is TRBD2 (7 bases). V was pared by 0 bases and J by 7 bases, with 19 bases between. Germline assignment: CDR1 LNHNV and CDR2 YYDKDF (reference sequence). The length of the CDR3 is 17 residues.

Ten or more counts support this clonotype. The V and J genes are TRBV15 and TRBJ2-7, with D perhaps matching TRBD2 (5 bases). The germline V gene has CDR1 LNHNV and CDR2 YYDKDF (reference sequence). Trimming removed 0 bases at V and 2 bases at J, with 5 bases between. The CDR3 is 13 residues long. The CDR3 protein is CATSREEAYEQYF. The CDR3 DNA reads TGTGCCACCAGCAGAGAGGAGGCCTACGAGCAGTACTTC.

The chain employs TRBV5-1 and TRBJ1-2, with 7 nucleotides matching TRBD1. V trimming: 4 bases; J trimming: 3 bases; junction bases outside the gene matches: 6. The CDR3 is 14 residues long. Per the germline V gene, CDR1 is SGHRS and CDR2 is YFSETQ. CDR3 nucleotide sequence: TGCGCCAGCAGCGCTCGACAGGGAGACTATGGCTACACCTTC. Its protein product is CASSARQGDYGYTF.

This clonotype was counted a few times. The chain has TRBV7-3 and TRBJ2-7; 9 bases match TRBD2. Germline CDR1 is SGHTA and CDR2 is FQGTGA. The trim removed 5 bases at V and 7 bases at J, leaving 12 bases unmatched. The CDR3 runs 15 residues. The CDR3 sequence is CASSPIAGAYNEQYF. In nucleotides, the CDR3 is TGTGCCAGCAGCCCCATAGCGGGGGCCTACAATGAGCAGTACTTC.

About this clonotype: This clone may be a read error of a much larger clone one base away. V gene TRBV6-1 combines with J gene TRBJ2-1; TRBD2 aligns across 14 bases. The CDR3 contains 17 residues. The V gene's germline CDR1 is MNHNS and CDR2 SASEGT. CDR3 sequence reads: CASTESGTSGGNNEQFF. CDR3 DNA: TGTGCCAGCACTGAAAGTGGGACTAGCGGGGGTAACAATGAGCAGTTCTTC.

This clonotype has more than one count but fewer than ten. V and J are TRBV7-2 and TRBJ2-5, with D perhaps TRBD2 (7 bases). The ends were cut back, 6 bases at V and 5 bases at J, with 19 bases in the middle. Germline CDR1 and CDR2: SGHTA and FQGNSA. The CDR3 covers 15 residues. The CDR3 DNA sequence: TGTGCCAGCAGTCCCGAAGGGGGGGCTGGCGAGACCCAGTACTTC. The encoded protein is CASSPEGGAGETQYF.

This clonotype showed up just a few times. V is TRBV29-1 and J is TRBJ2-2, with 10 bases aligning to TRBD2. The V gene's germline CDR1 is SQVTM and CDR2 ANQGSEA. J was trimmed by 0 bases and V by 5 bases; bases with no gene match: 6. CDR3 size: 16 residues. The CDR3 nucleotides are TGCAGCGTTAGCGGGGGGGATCCCTCGAACACCGGGGAGCTGTTTTTT. It codes for CSVSGGDPSNTGELFF.

This clonotype was detected many times. This chain joins TRBV20-1 and TRBJ1-2, with 8 bases identical to TRBD1. The trim removed 7 bases at V and 0 bases at J, leaving 4 bases unmatched. Germline V gives CDR1 DFQATT, CDR2 SNEGSKA (reference sequence). This CDR3 is 13 amino acids long. The CDR3 reads CSVQTGANYGYTF. The CDR3 DNA reads as TGCAGTGTTCAGACAGGGGCTAACTATGGCTACACCTTC.

The V and J genes are TRBV20-1 and TRBJ1-5; the match to TRBD1 covers 7 bases. The trim removed 2 bases at V and 6 bases at J, leaving 7 bases unmatched. The CDR3 is 14 residues long. Germline lookup yields CDR1 DFQATT and CDR2 SNEGSKA (reference sequence). CDR3 DNA: TGCAGTGCTAGAATAACAGGGGACGGTCAGCCCCAGCATTTT. Translation: CSARITGDGQPQHF.

This clonotype was detected many times. This chain connects TRBV7-2 to TRBJ2-7; D not resolved. Germline assignment: CDR1 SGHTA and CDR2 FQGNSA. V lost 0 bases and J lost 3, with 12 bases in between. This CDR3 comprises 15 residues. CDR3 nucleotides: TGTGCCAGCAGCTTAGCTGTTGTAGGGCTCTACGAGCAGTACTTC. Its translation: CASSLAVVGLYEQYF.

In this sample, this clonotype turned up many times. The rearrangement joins TRBV12-3 or TRBV12-4 to TRBJ2-3, with D unresolved. V was shortened by 3 bases and J by 3 bases, with 19 bases between the two germline ends. There are 17 residues in the CDR3. In DNA, the CDR3 is TGTGCCAGCAGTTTCCGGTCGAGGATTAGATCGACAGATACGCAGTATTTT. Amino acids: CASSFRSRIRSTDTQYF.

This clonotype was seen at least ten times. J is TRBJ2-3 and V is TRBV5-5; tentative D call: TRBD2 (6 bases). Trimming took off 0 bases at V and 1 base at J, with 9 bases between the two ends. The CDR3 covers 15 residues. From germline, CDR1 is SGHKS and CDR2 YYEKEE (reference sequence). The DNA of the CDR3 is TGTGCCAGCAGCTTGGGCGGGGCCCGCACAGATACGCAGTATTTT. It encodes CASSLGGARTDTQYF.

As to this clonotype: This may arise from a read error, as a much more abundant clone is one base away. The J gene is TRBJ2-5, the V gene TRBV5-6; D may be TRBD2 (5 bases). The CDR3 runs to 16 residues. CDR1 and CDR2 from the germline V gene are SGHDT and YYEEEE. The V end was cut by 4 bases, the J end by 11 bases, with 27 bases between. CDR3 in DNA: TGTGCCAGCAGCCCCCCGGCGGGTCTGGGGTACAATGAGCAGTACTTC. This encodes CASSPPAGLGYNEQYF.

In this sample, this clonotype turned up many times. The chain employs TRBV10-3 and TRBJ2-5, with 9 bases fitting TRBD1. The CDR3 is 17 amino acids. Trimming cost V 6 bases and J 2 bases; bases outside gene matches: 13. Per germline, CDR1 ENHRY and CDR2 SYGVKD. CDR3 amino acids: CAIRIGQGQVDQETQYF. The DNA for the CDR3 is TGTGCCATCAGAATAGGACAGGGGCAGGTGGATCAAGAGACCCAGTACTTC.